This is a list of T cell receptor beta chains from one sample in a study of cytomegalovirus exposure and HLA in healthy donors. Method: immunoSEQ multiplex PCR; TCRdb's copy keeps in-frame clones and lacks some. The table includes under 140,000 clones, 79% detected once. The material sequenced was PBMCs. The receptors here all came from a man aged 25 to 45 in good health and CMV-seropositive. Both conserved end residues are part of each CDR3. The order of the fields is V gene, clone size, J gene, D gene, CDR3 protein, CDR3 DNA. D genes are given only for firm matches. Some rows mark clone size as missing; the rest say once, few, many or name a class of expanded clone.

TRBV2	-	TRBJ2-5	-	CASRGRGHQETQYF	TGTGCCAGCAGGGGGCGGGGCCACCAAGAGACCCAGTACTTC
TRBV27	-	TRBJ2-4	-	CASPSFRAKNIQYF	TGTGCCAGTCCGTCTTTTCGAGCCAAAAACATTCAGTACTTC
TRBV10-2	-	TRBJ1-2	-	CASSEFQGAGGYTF	TGCGCCAGCAGTGAGTTCCAGGGTGCTGGTGGCTACACCTTC
TRBV7-9	-	TRBJ2-7	TRBD1	CASSLVDRGRDEQYF	TGTGCCAGCAGCTTAGTTGACAGGGGACGGGACGAGCAGTACTTC
TRBV18	-	TRBJ2-3	TRBD2	CASSPAGGDTDTQYF	TGTGCCAGCTCACCGGCGGGAGGGGACACAGATACGCAGTATTTT
TRBV2	-	TRBJ1-5	-	CASREGRGYSNQPQHF	TGTGCCAGCCGGGAGGGAAGGGGCTATAGCAATCAGCCCCAGCATTTT
TRBV4-2	-	TRBJ2-3	-	CASSQDGQGTDTQYF	TGTGCCAGCAGCCAAGATGGCCAGGGCACAGATACGCAGTATTTT
TRBV21-1	-	TRBJ2-2	-	CASSSPVGRAAGELFF	TGTGCCAGCAGCAGTCCTGTGGGCAGGGCGGCCGGGGAGCTGTTTTTT
TRBV7-2	-	TRBJ2-2	TRBD2	CASSPQTGGSGELFF	TGTGCCAGCAGCCCGCAGACCGGGGGGAGCGGGGAGCTGTTTTTT
TRBV4-3	few	TRBJ2-7	TRBD2	CASSQDPFSGGVYEQYF	TGCGCCAGCAGCCAGGACCCCTTTAGCGGGGGGGTCTACGAGCAGTACTTC
TRBV10-1	-	TRBJ2-7	TRBD1	CASSEAGTGINEQYF	TGCGCCAGCAGTGAAGCCGGGACAGGGATAAACGAGCAGTACTTC
TRBV18	-	TRBJ2-3	-	CASSRADTQYF	TGTGCCAGCTCCCGAGCAGATACGCAGTATTTT
TRBV9	-	TRBJ2-5	TRBD2	CASSVVAGGQETQYF	TGTGCCAGCAGCGTAGTCGCGGGGGGCCAAGAGACCCAGTACTTC
TRBV6-5	-	TRBJ2-2	-	CASSYLGRGTGELFF	TGTGCCAGCAGTTACCTGGGTAGGGGCACCGGGGAGCTGTTTTTT